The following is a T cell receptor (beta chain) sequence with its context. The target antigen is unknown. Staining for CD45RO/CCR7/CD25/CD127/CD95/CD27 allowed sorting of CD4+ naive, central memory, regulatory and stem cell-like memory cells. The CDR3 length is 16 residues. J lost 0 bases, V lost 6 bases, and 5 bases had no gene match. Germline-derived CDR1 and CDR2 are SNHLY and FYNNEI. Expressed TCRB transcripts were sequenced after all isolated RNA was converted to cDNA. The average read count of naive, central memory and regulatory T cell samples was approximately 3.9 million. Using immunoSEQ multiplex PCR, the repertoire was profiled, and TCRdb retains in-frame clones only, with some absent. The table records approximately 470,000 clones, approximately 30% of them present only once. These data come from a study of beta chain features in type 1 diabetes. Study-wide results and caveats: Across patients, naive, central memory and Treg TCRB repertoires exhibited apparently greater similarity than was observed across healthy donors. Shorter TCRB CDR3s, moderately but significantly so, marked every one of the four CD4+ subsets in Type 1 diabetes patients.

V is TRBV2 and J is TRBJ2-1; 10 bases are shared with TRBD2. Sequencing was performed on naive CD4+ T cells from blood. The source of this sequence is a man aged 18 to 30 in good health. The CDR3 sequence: CASRGLASSSYNEQFF. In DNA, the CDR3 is TGTGCCAGCAGGGGACTAGCGTCTAGCTCCTACAATGAGCAGTTCTTC.